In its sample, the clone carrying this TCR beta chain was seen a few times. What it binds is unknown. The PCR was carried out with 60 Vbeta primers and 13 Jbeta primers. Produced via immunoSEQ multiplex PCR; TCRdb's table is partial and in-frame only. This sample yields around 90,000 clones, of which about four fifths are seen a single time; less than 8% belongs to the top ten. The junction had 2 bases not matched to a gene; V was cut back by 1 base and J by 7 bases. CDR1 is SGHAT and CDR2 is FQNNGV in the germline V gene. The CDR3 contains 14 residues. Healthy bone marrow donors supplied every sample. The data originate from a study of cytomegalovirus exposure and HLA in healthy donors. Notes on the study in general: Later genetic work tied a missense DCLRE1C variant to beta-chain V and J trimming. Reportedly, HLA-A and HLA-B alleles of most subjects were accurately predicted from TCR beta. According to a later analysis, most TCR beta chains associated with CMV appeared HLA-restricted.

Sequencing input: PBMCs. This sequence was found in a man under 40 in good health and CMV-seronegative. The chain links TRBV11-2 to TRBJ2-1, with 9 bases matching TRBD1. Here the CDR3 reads CASSLGTGDNEQFF. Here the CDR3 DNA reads TGTGCCAGCAGCTTAGGGACAGGGGATAATGAGCAGTTCTTC.